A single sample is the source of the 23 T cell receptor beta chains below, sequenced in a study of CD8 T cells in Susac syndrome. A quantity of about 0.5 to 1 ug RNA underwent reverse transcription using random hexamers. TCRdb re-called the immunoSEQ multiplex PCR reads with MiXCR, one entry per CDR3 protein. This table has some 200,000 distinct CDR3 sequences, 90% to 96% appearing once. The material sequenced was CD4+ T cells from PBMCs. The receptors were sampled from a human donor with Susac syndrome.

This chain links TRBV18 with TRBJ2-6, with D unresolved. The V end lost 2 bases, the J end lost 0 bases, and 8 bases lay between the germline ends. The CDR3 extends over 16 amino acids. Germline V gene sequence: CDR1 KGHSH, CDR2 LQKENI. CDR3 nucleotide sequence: TGTGCCAGCTCACCAACCCAGCACTCTGGGGCCAACGTCCTGACTTTC. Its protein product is CASSPTQHSGANVLTF.

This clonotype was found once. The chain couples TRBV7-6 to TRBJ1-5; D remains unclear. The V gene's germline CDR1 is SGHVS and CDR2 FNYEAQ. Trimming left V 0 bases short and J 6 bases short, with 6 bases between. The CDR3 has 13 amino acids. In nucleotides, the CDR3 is TGTGCCAGCAGCTTAGCGGAGGCTCAGCCCCAGCATTTT. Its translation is CASSLAEAQPQHF.

CDR3 in amino acids: CSCQGQGDRYGYTF. CDR3 DNA sequence: TGCAGCTGCCAGGGACAGGGGGATCGGTATGGCTACACCTTC. The V call is TRBV29-1, the J call TRBJ1-2, with 11 bases that match TRBD1. The CDR3 spans 14 residues. With 8 bases clipped from V and 5 bases from J, the junction kept 10 bases outside the gene matches. In germline, CDR1 is SQVTM, CDR2 ANQGSEA.

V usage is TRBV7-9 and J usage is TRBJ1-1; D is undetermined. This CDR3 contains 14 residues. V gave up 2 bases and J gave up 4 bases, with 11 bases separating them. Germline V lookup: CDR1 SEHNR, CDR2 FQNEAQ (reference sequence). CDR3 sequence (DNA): TGTGCCAGCAGCTTATCTGGATCCCCCACTGAAGCTTTCTTT. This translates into CASSLSGSPTEAFF.

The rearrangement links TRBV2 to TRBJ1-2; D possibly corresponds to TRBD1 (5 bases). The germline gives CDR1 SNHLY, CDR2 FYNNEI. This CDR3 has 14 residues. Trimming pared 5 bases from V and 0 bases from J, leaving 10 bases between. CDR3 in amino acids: CASSPDTANYGYTF. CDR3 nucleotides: TGTGCCAGCAGTCCGGACACAGCTAACTATGGCTACACCTTC.

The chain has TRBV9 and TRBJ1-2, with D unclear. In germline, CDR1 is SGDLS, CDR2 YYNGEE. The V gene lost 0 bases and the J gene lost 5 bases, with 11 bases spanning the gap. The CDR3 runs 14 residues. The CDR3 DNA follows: TGTGCCAGCAGCGTAGGACGAAGTACGTATGGCTACACCTTC. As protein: CASSVGRSTYGYTF.

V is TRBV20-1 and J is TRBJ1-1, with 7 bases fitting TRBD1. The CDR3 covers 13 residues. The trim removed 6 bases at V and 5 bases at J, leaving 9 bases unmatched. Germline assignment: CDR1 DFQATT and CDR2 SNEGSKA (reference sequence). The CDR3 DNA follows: TGCAGTGCCCAAGGGGACAGAAGAACTGAAGCTTTCTTT. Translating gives CSAQGDRRTEAFF.

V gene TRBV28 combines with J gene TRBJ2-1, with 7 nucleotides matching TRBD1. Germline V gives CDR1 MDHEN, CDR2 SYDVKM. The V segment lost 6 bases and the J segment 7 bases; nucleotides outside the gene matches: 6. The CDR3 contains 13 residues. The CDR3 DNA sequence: TGTGCCAGCAGAAGACAGGGATGGAATGAGCAGTTCTTC. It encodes CASRRQGWNEQFF.

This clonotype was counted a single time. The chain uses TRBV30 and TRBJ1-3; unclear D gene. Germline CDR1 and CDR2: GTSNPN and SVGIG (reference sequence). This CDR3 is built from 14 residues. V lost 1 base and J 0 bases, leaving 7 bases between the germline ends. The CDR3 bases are TGTGCCTGGAGTGGGCCCCCCTCTGGAAACACCATATATTTT. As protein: CAWSGPPSGNTIYF.

The CDR3 sequence: CASSQEGQELNEQYF. CDR3 nucleotide sequence: TGCGCCAGCAGCCAAGAAGGGCAGGAACTGAACGAGCAGTACTTC. The rearrangement links TRBV4-1 to TRBJ2-7; D is ambiguous. Germline V gene data show CDR1 as MGHRA and CDR2 as YSYEKL. The CDR3 loop spans 15 amino acids. The V end was cut by 0 bases, the J end by 5 bases, with 14 bases between.

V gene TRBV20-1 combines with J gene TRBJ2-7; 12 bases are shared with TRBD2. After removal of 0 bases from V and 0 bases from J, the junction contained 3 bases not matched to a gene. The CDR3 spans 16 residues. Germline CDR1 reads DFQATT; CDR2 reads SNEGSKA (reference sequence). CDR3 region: CSARDLGLAGSYEQYF. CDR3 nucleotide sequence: TGCAGTGCTAGAGACCTGGGACTAGCGGGCTCCTACGAGCAGTACTTC.

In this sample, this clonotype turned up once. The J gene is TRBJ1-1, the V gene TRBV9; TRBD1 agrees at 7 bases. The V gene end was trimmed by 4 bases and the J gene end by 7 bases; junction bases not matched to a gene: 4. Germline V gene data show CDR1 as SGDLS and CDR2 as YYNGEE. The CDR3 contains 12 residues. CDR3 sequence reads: CASSLNRGEAFF. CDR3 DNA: TGTGCCAGCAGCTTAAACAGGGGTGAAGCTTTCTTT.

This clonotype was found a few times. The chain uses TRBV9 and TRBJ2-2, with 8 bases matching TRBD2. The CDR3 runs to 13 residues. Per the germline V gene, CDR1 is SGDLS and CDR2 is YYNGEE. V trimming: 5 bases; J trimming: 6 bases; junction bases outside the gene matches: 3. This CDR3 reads CASSLAGPGELFF. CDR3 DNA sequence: TGTGCCAGCAGTCTAGCGGGCCCCGGGGAGCTGTTTTTT.

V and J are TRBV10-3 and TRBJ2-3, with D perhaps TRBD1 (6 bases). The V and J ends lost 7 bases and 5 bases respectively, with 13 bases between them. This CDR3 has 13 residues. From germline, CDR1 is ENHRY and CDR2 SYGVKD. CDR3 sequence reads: CAITITGKDTQYF. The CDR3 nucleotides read TGTGCCATCACCATTACAGGGAAAGATACGCAGTATTTT.

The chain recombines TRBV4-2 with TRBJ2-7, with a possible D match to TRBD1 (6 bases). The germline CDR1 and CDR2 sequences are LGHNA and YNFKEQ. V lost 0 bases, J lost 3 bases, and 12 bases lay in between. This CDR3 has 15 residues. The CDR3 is CASSQEPGQIYEQYF. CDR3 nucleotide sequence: TGTGCCAGCAGCCAAGAGCCCGGACAGATCTACGAGCAGTACTTC.

The CDR3 reads CASSSGYNEQFF. CDR3 in DNA: TGTGCTAGTTCGAGCGGGTACAATGAGCAGTTCTTC. This chain joins TRBV3-1 and TRBJ2-1, with TRBD2 as a possible D gene (6 bases). The CDR3 length is 12 residues. In germline, CDR1 is LGHDT, CDR2 YNNKEL (reference sequence).

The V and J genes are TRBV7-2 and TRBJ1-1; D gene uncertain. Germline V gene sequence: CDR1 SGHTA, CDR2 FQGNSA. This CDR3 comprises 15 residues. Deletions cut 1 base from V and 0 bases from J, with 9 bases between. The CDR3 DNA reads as TGTGCCAGCAGCTTAGTTCAGACCATGAACACTGAAGCTTTCTTT. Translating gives CASSLVQTMNTEAFF.

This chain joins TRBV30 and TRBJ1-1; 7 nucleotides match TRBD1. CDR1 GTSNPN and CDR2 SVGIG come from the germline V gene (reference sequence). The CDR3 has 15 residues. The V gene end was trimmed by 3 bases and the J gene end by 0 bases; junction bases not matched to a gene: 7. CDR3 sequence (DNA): TGTGCCTGGAGGCCTCCCGGGACAGTGAACACTGAAGCTTTCTTT. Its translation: CAWRPPGTVNTEAFF.

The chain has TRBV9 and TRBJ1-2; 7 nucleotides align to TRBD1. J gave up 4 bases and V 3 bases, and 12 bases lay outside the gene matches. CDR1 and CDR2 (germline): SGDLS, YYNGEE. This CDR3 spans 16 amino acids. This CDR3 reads CASSGDRVFDLYGYTF. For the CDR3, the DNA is TGTGCCAGCAGCGGAGACAGGGTCTTTGATCTCTATGGCTACACCTTC.

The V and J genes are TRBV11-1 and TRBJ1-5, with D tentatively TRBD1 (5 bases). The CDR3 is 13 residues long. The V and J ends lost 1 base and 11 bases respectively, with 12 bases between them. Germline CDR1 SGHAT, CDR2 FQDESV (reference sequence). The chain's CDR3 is CASSLEMGQAQHF. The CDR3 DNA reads TGTGCCAGCAGCTTAGAAATGGGGCAGGCCCAGCATTTT. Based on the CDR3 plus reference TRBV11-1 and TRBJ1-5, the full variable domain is EAEVAQSPRYKITEKSQAVAFWCDPISGHATLYWYRQILGQGPELLVQFQDESVVDDSQLPKDRFSAERLKGVDSTLKIQPAELGDSAMYLCASSLEMGQAQHFGDGTRLSIL.

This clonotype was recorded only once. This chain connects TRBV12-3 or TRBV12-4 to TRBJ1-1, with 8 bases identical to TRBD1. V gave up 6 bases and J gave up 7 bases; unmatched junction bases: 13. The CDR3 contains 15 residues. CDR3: CASRSTSGTGVEAFF. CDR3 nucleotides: TGTGCCAGCAGATCAACCTCCGGGACAGGCGTTGAAGCTTTCTTT.

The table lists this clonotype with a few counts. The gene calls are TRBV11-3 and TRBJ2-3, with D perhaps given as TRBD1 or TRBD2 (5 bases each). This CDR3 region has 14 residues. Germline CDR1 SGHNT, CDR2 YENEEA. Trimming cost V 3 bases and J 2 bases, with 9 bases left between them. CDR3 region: CASSLGTTTDTQYF. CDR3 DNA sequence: TGTGCCAGCAGCTTGGGGACCACCACAGATACGCAGTATTTT.

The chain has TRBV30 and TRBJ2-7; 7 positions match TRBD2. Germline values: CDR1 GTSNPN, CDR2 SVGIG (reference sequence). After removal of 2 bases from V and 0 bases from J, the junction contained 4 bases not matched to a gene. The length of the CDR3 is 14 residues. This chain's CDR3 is CAWSSGGSSYEQYF. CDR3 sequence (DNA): TGTGCCTGGAGTTCCGGCGGGAGCTCCTACGAGCAGTACTTC.